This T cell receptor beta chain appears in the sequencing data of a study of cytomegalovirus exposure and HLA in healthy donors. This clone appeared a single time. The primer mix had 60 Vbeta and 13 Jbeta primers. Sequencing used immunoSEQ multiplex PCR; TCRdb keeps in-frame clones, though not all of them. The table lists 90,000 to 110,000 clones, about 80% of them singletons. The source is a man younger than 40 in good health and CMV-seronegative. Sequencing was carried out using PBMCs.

CDR3: CASSPQALAIIHEQYF. The CDR3 DNA reads TGTGCCAGCAGCCCACAGGCCCTAGCGATCATCCACGAGCAGTACTTC. The rearrangement uses TRBV7-8 and TRBJ2-7, with D tentatively TRBD2 (6 bases). CDR3 length: 16 residues. In germline, CDR1 is SGHVS, CDR2 FQNEAQ. V shed 5 bases and J shed 5 bases, with 22 bases lying between them.